Following are 3 T cell receptor beta chains from one sample sequenced in a study of cytomegalovirus exposure and HLA in healthy donors. The PCR contained 60 Vbeta and 13 Jbeta primers. Libraries were prepared by immunoSEQ multiplex PCR; TCRdb keeps only in-frame clonotypes and omits some of them. The profile shows about 130,000 clones, 65% to 90% of them singletons. The sample was PBMCs. Every receptor here comes from a male donor in good health and CMV-seropositive.

The chain has TRBV27 and TRBJ1-5, with TRBD1 matching over 7 bases. The CDR3 is 14 amino acids. Germline assignment: CDR1 MNHEY and CDR2 SMNVEV (reference sequence). Trimming at V came to 3 bases and at J to 3 bases, leaving 2 bases not matched to a gene. The CDR3 loop is CASSLDRINQPQHF. In DNA form, the CDR3 reads TGTGCCAGCAGTTTGGACAGGATCAATCAGCCCCAGCATTTT.

V and J are TRBV19 and TRBJ2-2; D gene uncertain. Trimming cost V 2 bases and J 5 bases, with 9 bases left between them. Germline CDR1 reads LNHDA; CDR2 reads SQIVND (reference sequence). There are 14 residues in the CDR3. CDR3 sequence reads: CASSISGQTGELFF. The CDR3, as DNA: TGTGCCAGTAGTATATCAGGCCAAACCGGGGAGCTGTTTTTT.

V usage is TRBV7-2 and J usage is TRBJ2-7; weak D call: TRBD2 (5 bases). Per germline, CDR1 SGHTA and CDR2 FQGNSA. The germline V and J ends were trimmed by 1 base and 1 base, with 14 bases remaining between them. This CDR3 contains 16 residues. In DNA, the CDR3 is TGTGCCAGCAGCTTAGTCTCTAGCCGACTATCCTACGAGCAGTACTTC. It is translated as CASSLVSSRLSYEQYF.